The 27 T cell receptor beta chains given below trace back to one sample, sequenced in a study of CD8+CD57+ T cells in acquired aplastic anemia. Profiling of TCR beta VDJ combinations and CDR3 sequences used genomic DNA as template. TCRdb ran MiXCR on the reads and lists one entry per CDR3 protein. The sample carries 270,000 or so distinct CDR3 sequences, roughly 82% recorded once. Patients chosen for sequencing had CD8+CD57+ cells that had expanded, as shown by flow cytometry. The sequenced sample was sorted CD4+, CD8+, or CD8+CD57+ T cells (not recorded which) from PBMCs. The receptors stem from a human donor with aplastic anemia.

This clonotype was recorded once. This likely comes from a read error, as the CDR3 has no conserved phenylalanine or tryptophan at its end. It is unclear where the CDR3 begins or ends on the DNA, so no DNA is shown, and the CDR3 is as TCRdb lists it. This rearrangement joins TRBV7-8 to TRBJ2-3. The CDR3 is made up of 13 amino acids, end residues included. Germline assignment: CDR1 SGHVS and CDR2 FQNEAQ. The CDR3 region is CASSLGIGASTDT.

This clonotype occurred a few times. The rearrangement links TRBV15 to TRBJ2-5; no firm D call. CDR3 length equals 13 residues. CDR1 LNHNV and CDR2 YYDKDF come from the germline V gene (reference sequence). V was trimmed by 4 bases and J by 2 bases, leaving 8 bases between them. The CDR3 loop reads CATSKIWQETQYF. CDR3 nucleotides: TGTGCCACCAGCAAGATATGGCAAGAGACCCAGTACTTC.

This clonotype was detected only once. An end of the junction differs from the germline gene, which may be a read error. This chain joins TRBV19 and TRBJ2-1; unclear D gene. The V gene's germline CDR1 is LNHDA and CDR2 SQIVND (reference sequence). This CDR3 has 15 residues. CDR3 sequence (DNA): TGTGCCAGTAGTATGGCGTGGGGAAATCAGCCCCAGCATTTCTTC. This encodes CASSMAWGNQPQHFF.

V is TRBV9 and J is TRBJ2-3, with TRBD2 matching 11 bases. The CDR3 runs to 19 residues. V shed 3 bases, J shed 0 bases, and the junction held 12 bases outside the gene matches. The germline V gene has CDR1 SGDLS and CDR2 YYNGEE. CDR3 in amino acids: CASSAGTSGFGPSTDTQYF. The CDR3 DNA reads as TGTGCCAGCAGCGCCGGGACTAGCGGATTTGGGCCTAGCACAGATACGCAGTATTTT.

In this sample, this clonotype turned up once. The V gene is TRBV5-6, the J gene TRBJ2-7; D tentatively reads TRBD1 or TRBD2 (6 bases each). Germline CDR1 reads SGHDT; CDR2 reads YYEEEE. Trimming pared 4 bases from V and 2 bases from J, leaving 13 bases between. The CDR3 runs 14 residues. CDR3 protein: CASSIGGLAYEQYF. The CDR3 DNA reads as TGTGCCAGCAGCATCGGGGGCCTAGCCTACGAGCAGTACTTC. The full variable domain, its missing parts supplied by reference TRBV5-6 and TRBJ2-7, is DAGVTQSPTHLIKTRGQQVTLRCSPKSGHDTVSWYQQALGQGPQFIFQYYEEEERQRGNFPDRFSGHQFPNYSSELNVNALLLGDSALYLCASSIGGLAYEQYFGPGTRLTVT.

The chain links TRBV2 to TRBJ2-3; 8 bases are a match to TRBD2. V trimming: 5 bases; J trimming: 3 bases; junction bases outside the gene matches: 7. Germline values: CDR1 SNHLY, CDR2 FYNNEI. The CDR3 sequence is 15 residues long. The DNA for the CDR3 is TGTGCCAGCAGTCCTGAGGGCGGGGGGACAGATACGCAGTATTTT. Amino acids: CASSPEGGGTDTQYF.

This rearrangement joins TRBV7-9 to TRBJ1-1; D is possibly TRBD1 (6 bases). The V and J ends lost 3 bases and 1 base respectively, with 24 bases between them. The CDR3 runs to 19 residues. Germline CDR1 is SEHNR and CDR2 is FQNEAQ (reference sequence). Here the CDR3 reads CASSFQRSGGGGANTEAFF. CDR3 nucleotides: TGTGCCAGCAGCTTTCAAAGAAGCGGGGGGGGGGGGGCGAACACTGAAGCTTTCTTT. Using reference TRBV7-9 and TRBJ1-1 for the parts outside the CDR3, the full variable domain is DTGVSQNPRHKITKRGQNVTFRCDPISEHNRLYWYRQTLGQGPEFLTYFQNEAQLEKSRLLSDRFSAERPKGSFSTLEIQRTEQGDSAMYLCASSFQRSGGGGANTEAFFGQGTRLTVV.

V usage is TRBV19 and J usage is TRBJ2-7, with D unclear. TRBJ2-1 matches the DNA end more closely, so the J call is doubtful. From germline, CDR1 is LNHDA and CDR2 SQIVND (reference sequence). The length of the CDR3 is 15 residues. The CDR3 nucleotides are TGTGCCAGTAGTATAGCCAGCGCAGCCTACAAGCAGCAGTTCTTC. The encoded protein is CASSIASAAYKQQFF.

This clonotype was seen a single time. Compared with germline, one end of the junction differs, possibly owing to a read error. The chain joins TRBV7-8 to TRBJ2-1, with D hard to call. This CDR3 comprises 13 residues. Germline V gene sequence: CDR1 SGHVS, CDR2 FQNEAQ. For the CDR3, the DNA is TGTGCCAGCAGCCCCGCAGAACGTCATGATACGCTGTTC. Protein sequence: CASSPAERHDTLF.

The genes are TRBV5-5 and TRBJ1-4; the D is unclear. Germline values: CDR1 SGHKS, CDR2 YYEKEE (reference sequence). V gave up 5 bases and J gave up 4 bases, with 21 bases separating them. The CDR3 is 17 amino acids. The CDR3: CASSYSGREQINEKLFF. The CDR3 DNA reads as TGTGCCAGCAGTTACTCGGGGAGAGAACAAATTAATGAAAAACTGTTTTTT.

A word on this clonotype: The CDR3 carries no conserved terminal phenylalanine or tryptophan, so it likely arises from a read error. No DNA is shown, since the ends of the CDR3 on it are uncertain; the CDR3 is the one TCRdb lists. The rearrangement uses TRBV2 and TRBJ2-1; the table's D call, TRBD1, has no DNA check behind it. The CDR3 comprises 16 residues, both ends counted. Germline V gene data show CDR1 as SNHLY and CDR2 as FYNNEI. The CDR3 protein is CASGDGGTDTQDVGSV.

The chain recombines TRBV5-8 with TRBJ1-2, with 7 bases identical to TRBD1. The J segment lost 3 bases and the V segment lost 3 bases, leaving 11 bases of the junction unmatched. The CDR3 covers 16 residues. Germline CDR1 SGHTS, CDR2 YDEGEE. In DNA form, the CDR3 reads TGTGCCAGCAGCTCAATTAACAGGGGCTTGGACTATGGCTACACCTTC. Encoded protein: CASSSINRGLDYGYTF.

Details on this clonotype: At one end, the junction sequence differs from germline, possibly due to a read error. The V gene is TRBV5-5, the J gene TRBJ2-1; no definite D call. Germline V gene sequence: CDR1 SGHKS, CDR2 YYEKEE (reference sequence). The CDR3 is made up of 15 amino acids. In nucleotides, the CDR3 is TGCGCCAGCAGCCTGGGCACGGGCGGATACAATGAGCAGTTCTTC. As protein: CASSLGTGGYNEQFF.

The chain links TRBV2 to TRBJ1-5; tentative D call: TRBD1 (5 bases). Trimming cost V 4 bases and J 0 bases, with 10 bases left between them. The CDR3 contains 15 residues. Germline V gene lookup returns CDR1 SNHLY and CDR2 FYNNEI. This CDR3 is CASSGDGHSNQPQHF. The CDR3, as DNA: TGTGCCAGCAGTGGGGACGGACATAGCAATCAGCCCCAGCATTTT.

The J gene is TRBJ1-2, the V gene TRBV7-8, with 7 bases aligning to TRBD1. V shed 4 bases and J 13 bases; nucleotides not matched to a gene: 18. This CDR3 region has 15 residues. Looked up from germline, CDR1 is SGHVS and CDR2 is FQNEAQ. In DNA, the CDR3 is TGTGCCAGCAGCTGTCATCCAGACGGGACAGCTCTTTCCACCTTC. Translating it yields CASSCHPDGTALSTF.

The chain employs TRBV20-1 and TRBJ2-1; 8 bases line up with TRBD1. With V trimmed by 2 bases and J by 0 bases, 6 bases remained unmatched. The CDR3 covers 16 residues. The germline gives CDR1 DFQATT, CDR2 SNEGSKA (reference sequence). CDR3 loop: CSARPTGDSSYNEQFF. Written as DNA, the CDR3 is TGCAGTGCTAGACCGACAGGGGATAGCTCCTACAATGAGCAGTTCTTC.

The J gene is TRBJ1-6, the V gene TRBV7-2; D may be TRBD1 (5 bases). The V and J ends lost 5 bases and 15 bases respectively, with 20 bases between them. CDR3 length: 14 amino acids. Germline V gives CDR1 SGHTA, CDR2 FQGNSA. CDR3: CASSEDRGLSLLHF. The CDR3 DNA reads as TGTGCCAGCAGCGAGGATAGGGGACTTTCTCTCCTCCACTTT. Full variable domain (remainder filled in from reference TRBV7-2 and TRBJ1-6): GAGVSQSPSNKVTEKGKDVELRCDPISGHTALYWYRQSLGQGLEFLIYFQGNSAPDKSGLPSDRFSAERTGGSVSTLTIQRTQQEDSAVYLCASSEDRGLSLLHFGNGTRLTVT.

By proportion, this clonotype is medium-sized. The chain has TRBV10-3 and TRBJ1-5, with D uncertain. Germline-derived CDR1 and CDR2 are ENHRY and SYGVKD. The CDR3 loop spans 15 amino acids. V was trimmed by 4 bases and J by 0 bases, leaving 10 bases between them. The chain's CDR3 is CAISANSPSNQPQHF. CDR3 sequence (DNA): TGTGCCATCAGTGCGAACAGTCCTAGCAATCAGCCCCAGCATTTT.

Of note for this clonotype: The conserved phenylalanine or tryptophan normally closing the CDR3 is absent here, so this likely arose from a read error. J is TRBJ2-1 and V is TRBV5-7; TRBD1 or TRBD2 may be the D gene (6 bases each). TRBV5-7 is an open reading frame whose function is uncertain. This CDR3 is built from 15 residues. CDR3 nucleotide sequence: TGTGCCAGCAGCTTGGGGGGGGCATGCTACAACGAGCAGTTCGTC. Protein: CASSLGGACYNEQFV.

This clonotype was seen only once. This chain joins TRBV7-3 and TRBJ2-3, with 7 bases identical to TRBD1. The CDR3 spans 15 residues. The V gene end was trimmed by 5 bases and the J gene end by 0 bases; junction bases not matched to a gene: 5. In germline, CDR1 is SGHTA, CDR2 FQGTGA. CDR3 protein: CASSDGQVSTDTQYF. The CDR3, as DNA: TGTGCCAGCAGCGACGGACAGGTTAGCACAGATACGCAGTATTTT.

This clonotype appeared once. This chain uses TRBV7-8 with TRBJ1-2; D is uncertain. The CDR3 contains 16 residues. V shed 3 bases and J shed 8 bases, with 22 bases lying between them. The germline CDR1 and CDR2 sequences are SGHVS and FQNEAQ. The CDR3 here is CASSLERGGHAQGYTF. Here the CDR3 DNA reads TGTGCCAGCAGCTTGGAGAGAGGCGGGCACGCACAGGGCTACACCTTC.

A word on this clonotype: In this CDR3 the conserved last residue, phenylalanine or tryptophan, is missing, so a read error is likely. No DNA is shown, since the ends of the CDR3 on it are uncertain; the CDR3 is the one TCRdb lists. This rearrangement joins TRBV7-8 to TRBJ2-3; TRBD1, as called in the table, went unchecked against the DNA. CDR1 is SGHVS and CDR2 is FQNEAQ in the germline V gene. Ends included, the CDR3 has 13 residues. The CDR3 reads CASSFGGGANTQY.

This clonotype was picked up a small number of times. The chain is built from TRBV7-9 and TRBJ1-5; no reliable D call. Germline V gene data show CDR1 as SEHNR and CDR2 as FQNEAQ (reference sequence). The CDR3 is 16 amino acids. V was pared by 5 bases and J by 0 bases, with 14 bases between. Here the CDR3 reads CASSLQGVNSNQPQHF. CDR3 bases: TGTGCCAGCAGCCTACAAGGTGTTAATAGCAATCAGCCCCAGCATTTT.

V usage is TRBV7-9 and J usage is TRBJ2-1; 10 bases are shared with TRBD2. Trimming cost V 3 bases and J 9 bases; bases outside gene matches: 17. Germline CDR1 and CDR2: SEHNR and FQNEAQ (reference sequence). There are 18 residues in the CDR3. This chain's CDR3 is CASSFQRSGGGVVGEQFF. The DNA of the CDR3 is TGTGCCAGCAGCTTTCAAAGAAGCGGGGGGGGAGTGGTTGGTGAGCAGTTCTTC.

The chain is built from TRBV9 and TRBJ1-1; D gene unclear. Looked up from germline, CDR1 is SGDLS and CDR2 is YYNGEE. The V end lost 3 bases, the J end lost 6 bases, and 18 bases lay between the germline ends. This CDR3 is 15 amino acids long. The chain's CDR3 is CASSARLDKVAEAFF. The CDR3 DNA reads TGTGCCAGCAGCGCAAGACTCGACAAGGTCGCTGAAGCTTTCTTT.

Of note for this clonotype: Relative to the germline gene, one junction end is altered; a read error may explain this. The gene calls are TRBV9 and TRBJ2-1; the D gene is possibly TRBD2 (6 bases). This CDR3 has 15 amino acids. Germline CDR1 is SGDLS and CDR2 is YYNGEE. Written as DNA, the CDR3 is TGTGCCAGCAGCGCTTGGCGGGGCGCGAGTAATGACCAGTTCTTC. This encodes CASSAWRGASNDQFF.

On this clonotype itself: Its ends do not fully match the called genes, so a read error is possible. The gene calls are TRBV5-6 and TRBJ2-5; 7 nucleotides agree with TRBD2. Germline V gene data show CDR1 as SGHDT and CDR2 as YYEEEE. The CDR3 has 12 amino acids. The CDR3 spells CAGSLGGETQYF. CDR3 bases: TGTGCCGGCAGCTTGGGGGGGGAGACCCAGTACTTC.